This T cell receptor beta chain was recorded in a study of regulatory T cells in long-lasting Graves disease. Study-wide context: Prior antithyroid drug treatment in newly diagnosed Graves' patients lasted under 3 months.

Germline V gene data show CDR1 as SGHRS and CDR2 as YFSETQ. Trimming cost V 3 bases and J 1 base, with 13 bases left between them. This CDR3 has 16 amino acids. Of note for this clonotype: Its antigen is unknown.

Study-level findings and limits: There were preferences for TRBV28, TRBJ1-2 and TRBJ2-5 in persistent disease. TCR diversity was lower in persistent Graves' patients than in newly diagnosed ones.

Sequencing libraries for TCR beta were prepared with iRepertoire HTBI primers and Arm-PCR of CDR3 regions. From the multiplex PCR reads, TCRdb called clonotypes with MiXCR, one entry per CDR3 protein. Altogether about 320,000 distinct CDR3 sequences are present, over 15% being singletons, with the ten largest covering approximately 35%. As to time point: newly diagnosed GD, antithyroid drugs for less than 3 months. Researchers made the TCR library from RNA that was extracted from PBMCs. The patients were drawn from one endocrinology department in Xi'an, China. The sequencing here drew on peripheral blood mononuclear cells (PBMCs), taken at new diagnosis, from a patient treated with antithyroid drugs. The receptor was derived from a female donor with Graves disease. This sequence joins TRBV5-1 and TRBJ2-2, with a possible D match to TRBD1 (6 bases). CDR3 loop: CASSWGLGGNTGELFF. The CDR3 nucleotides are TGCGCCAGCAGCTGGGGCCTAGGGGGGAACACCGGGGAGCTGTTTTTT.